The clone carrying this TCR beta chain was found many times. Its antigen is not identified. This entry belongs to a study of CD8+CD57+ T cells in acquired aplastic anemia. Study-wide background: The sorted CD4+ and CD8+ cells yielded an average roughly 3 ug of DNA.

CDR1 and CDR2 (germline): SGHVS, FNYEAQ. Trimming stripped 6 bases from V and 4 bases from J, with 15 bases between. The CDR3 contains 14 residues. Genomic DNA, the template, was used for profiling of the TCR beta VDJ and CDR3. TCRdb recomputed calls from the reads with MiXCR, one row per CDR3 protein. The profile shows about 160,000 distinct CDR3 sequences, around half of them singletons. In patients chosen for sequencing, flow cytometry had shown CD8+CD57+ cell expansion. No therapy was given to patients before blood sampling. Points from the study as a whole: Levels of CD8+ Simpson's diversity were not significantly distinct in patients versus controls. Fewer than 35 shared CD8+ CDR3s appeared highly expressed within patients' immunodominant clones.

This clonotype originated in a human donor with aplastic anemia. The sequenced sample was sorted CD4+, CD8+, or CD8+CD57+ T cells (not recorded which) from PBMCs. The rearrangement links TRBV7-6 to TRBJ2-5; weak D call: TRBD1 (6 bases). The CDR3 DNA reads as TGTGCCAGCAGTCCCCTTGGGGGCGCAGAGACCCAGTACTTC. Translating it yields CASSPLGGAETQYF.